The clone carrying this TCR beta chain was counted ten times or more. Its specificity is not known. Stated time point: healthy volunteer bleed at 2 weeks. Unseparated into fractions, whole blood served as the source from which total RNA was extracted. This entry is derived from a study of human T cells and chemical hapten exposure. The ends lost 3 bases at V and 4 bases at J; junction bases unmatched: 3. Germline CDR1 reads LGHNA; CDR2 reads YSLEER. This CDR3 has 14 amino acids. Study-wide results and caveats: TCRs exceeding 1 in 1000 frequency stayed unchanged with DPC sensitization.

Via MiXCR, TCRdb re-called the RACE reads, giving one row per CDR3 protein. The table lists some 50,000 distinct CDR3 sequences, 3.5% to 4.5% of them singletons. Sequencing was performed on whole blood. This chain uses TRBV4-3 with TRBJ2-3, with TRBD2 identical over 8 bases. This receptor was identified in a female donor in good health. Some clones in this sample may be carry-over from other donors' samples. The chain's CDR3 is CASSHGLAPDTQYF. DNA of the CDR3: TGCGCCAGCAGCCATGGACTAGCTCCAGATACGCAGTATTTT.